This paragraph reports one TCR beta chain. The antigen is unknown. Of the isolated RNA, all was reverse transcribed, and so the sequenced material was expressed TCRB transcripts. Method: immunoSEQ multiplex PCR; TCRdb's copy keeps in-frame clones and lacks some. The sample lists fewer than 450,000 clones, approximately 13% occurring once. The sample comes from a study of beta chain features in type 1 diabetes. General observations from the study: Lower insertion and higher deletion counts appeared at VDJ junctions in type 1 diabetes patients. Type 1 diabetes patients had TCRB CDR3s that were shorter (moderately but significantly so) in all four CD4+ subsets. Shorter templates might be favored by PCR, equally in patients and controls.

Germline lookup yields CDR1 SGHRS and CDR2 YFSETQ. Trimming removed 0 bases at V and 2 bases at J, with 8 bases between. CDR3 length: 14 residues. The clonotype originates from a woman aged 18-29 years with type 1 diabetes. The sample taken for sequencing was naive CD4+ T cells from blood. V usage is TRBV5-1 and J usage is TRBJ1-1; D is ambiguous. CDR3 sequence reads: CASSLVTVNTEAFF. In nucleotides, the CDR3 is TGCGCCAGCAGCTTGGTTACGGTTAACACTGAAGCTTTCTTT.